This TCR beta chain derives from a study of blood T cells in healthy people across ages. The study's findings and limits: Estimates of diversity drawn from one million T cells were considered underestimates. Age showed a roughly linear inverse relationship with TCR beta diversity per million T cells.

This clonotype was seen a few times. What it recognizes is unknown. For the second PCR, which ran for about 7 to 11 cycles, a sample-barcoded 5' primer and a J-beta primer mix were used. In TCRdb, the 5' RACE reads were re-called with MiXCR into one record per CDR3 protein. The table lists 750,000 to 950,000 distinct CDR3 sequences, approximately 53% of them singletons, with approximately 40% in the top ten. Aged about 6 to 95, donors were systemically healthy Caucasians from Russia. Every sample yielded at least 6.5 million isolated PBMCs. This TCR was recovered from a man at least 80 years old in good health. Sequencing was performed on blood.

In DNA, the CDR3 is TGTGCCAGCAGGGATGGGACCAAAGATGCGCAGTACTTC. This sequence encodes CASRDGTKDAQYF. The chain employs TRBV2 and TRBJ2-7; D could derive from TRBD1 or TRBD2 (5 bases each). Germline V gives CDR1 SNHLY, CDR2 FYNNEI. The CDR3 has 13 residues. V was cut by 6 bases and J by 9 bases, with 18 bases left in between.